Below, 22 T cell receptor beta chains from the same sample are listed, as sequenced in a study of shared clonotypes between healthy human individuals. Clones were read by immunoSEQ multiplex PCR, and TCRdb kept only the in-frame ones, dropping some. This table has 450,000 to 500,000 clones, 79% appearing once. Sequenced input: PBMCs. Receptor source: a middle-aged woman in good health. Some clones in this sample may be carry-over from other donors' samples.

Turning to this clone: A far larger clone differs by one base, so this is likely a read error. The CDR3 spells CASSLLGRGSDLNAFF. The CDR3 DNA follows: TGTGCCAGCAGCCTACTCGGACGGGGGAGCGACCTGAATGCTTTCTTT. The chain links TRBV11-1 to TRBJ1-1; possibly TRBD1 for D (5 bases). Germline CDR1 SGHAT, CDR2 FQDESV (reference sequence). The CDR3 totals 16 residues. V lost 5 bases and J lost 11, with 27 bases in between.

The CDR3 sequence: CASSVGRAFSTDTQYF. The CDR3 bases are TGCGCCAGCAGTGTAGGACGGGCCTTTAGCACAGATACGCAGTATTTT. V usage is TRBV5-1 and J usage is TRBJ2-3; D not certain. The CDR3 loop spans 16 amino acids. V lost 5 bases and J 0 bases, leaving 16 bases between the germline ends. Germline values: CDR1 SGHRS, CDR2 YFSETQ.

This CDR3 is CASRRGRVSSYNEQFF. The CDR3 DNA is TGTGCCAGCAGAAGAGGACGGGTCAGCTCCTACAATGAGCAGTTCTTC. The chain is built from TRBV5-4 and TRBJ2-1; D uncertain. The CDR3 consists of 16 residues. The germline V and J ends were trimmed by 5 bases and 0 bases, with 15 bases remaining between them. Looked up from germline, CDR1 is SGHNT and CDR2 is YYREEE (reference sequence).

The genes are TRBV7-2 and TRBJ1-2; 7 nucleotides align to TRBD1. This CDR3 has 15 residues. Germline-derived CDR1 and CDR2 are SGHTA and FQGNSA. Trimming at V came to 1 base and at J to 3 bases, leaving 5 bases not matched to a gene. The CDR3: CASSLVIGGHYGYTF. The CDR3 DNA follows: TGTGCCAGCAGCTTAGTAATAGGGGGCCACTATGGCTACACCTTC.

The chain couples TRBV25-1 to TRBJ2-5; 7 bases are shared with TRBD2. Germline CDR1 is MGHDK and CDR2 is SYGVNS. V lost 10 bases and J lost 13; bases outside the gene matches: 9. This CDR3 is 10 amino acids long. The CDR3 DNA reads TGTGCCACCTTCCAGCGGGGCCCGTACTTC. This codes for CATFQRGPYF.

This clone showed up just once. This chain's CDR3 is CASRGQGRDEQFF. In DNA, the CDR3 is TGTGCCAGCAGAGGACAGGGTAGAGATGAGCAGTTCTTC. The gene calls are TRBV27 and TRBJ2-1; TRBD1 aligns across 8 bases. This CDR3 is 13 amino acids long. Germline CDR1 MNHEY, CDR2 SMNVEV (reference sequence). V shed 6 bases, J shed 8 bases, and the junction held 6 bases outside the gene matches.

J is TRBJ2-1 and V is TRBV9; 10 bases are shared with TRBD2. CDR3 length equals 19 residues. Per the germline V gene, CDR1 is SGDLS and CDR2 is YYNGEE. Germline trimming cut 0 bases from V and 9 bases from J; bases unmatched to any gene: 18. The CDR3 region is CASSVELAGSTAISTEQFF. CDR3 nucleotides: TGTGCCAGCAGCGTAGAACTAGCGGGATCCACCGCCATCAGTACTGAGCAGTTCTTC.

This clone has just one count. The identical CDR3 is also encoded by other nucleotide sequences in the sample. The chain combines TRBV6-5 with TRBJ2-5; D is unclear. CDR1 MNHEY and CDR2 SVGAGI come from the germline V gene. Trimming stripped 2 bases from V and 1 base from J, with 8 bases between. The CDR3 sequence is 14 residues long. CDR3 coding DNA: TGTGCCAGCAGTTACAACGGGCTCCAAGAGACCCAGTACTTC. Translation: CASSYNGLQETQYF.

This clone appeared a few times. This same CDR3 is encoded by further DNA sequences in the sample. This chain uses TRBV27 with TRBJ1-5; D not certain. The CDR3 covers 13 residues. The germline gives CDR1 MNHEY, CDR2 SMNVEV (reference sequence). Deletions cut 0 bases from V and 6 bases from J, with 6 bases between. CDR3 bases: TGTGCCAGCAGTTTATCGAGGGTTCAGCCCCAGCATTTT. Translating it yields CASSLSRVQPQHF.

The chain couples TRBV9 to TRBJ1-1; 7 bases are a match to TRBD1. The germline gives CDR1 SGDLS, CDR2 YYNGEE. This CDR3 spans 15 amino acids. Unmatched junction bases numbered 7, after V lost 4 bases and J lost 1 base. CDR3 region: CASSPTGQTNTEAFF. For the CDR3, the DNA is TGTGCCAGCAGCCCGACGGGACAGACGAACACTGAAGCTTTCTTT.

The CDR3 DNA reads as TGTGCCAGCAGCCAGGGACTCCAATACGAGCAGTACTTC. Its protein is CASSQGLQYEQYF. V usage is TRBV7-2 and J usage is TRBJ2-7, with D possibly matching TRBD2 (6 bases). This CDR3 spans 13 amino acids. The germline V and J ends were trimmed by 5 bases and 4 bases, with 12 bases remaining between them. The germline CDR1 and CDR2 sequences are SGHTA and FQGNSA.

The rearrangement uses TRBV10-1 and TRBJ1-1; 7 nucleotides match TRBD1. This CDR3 has 15 amino acids. J was trimmed by 6 bases and V by 0 bases; bases with no gene match: 7. Germline V lookup: CDR1 WNHNN, CDR2 SYGVQD (reference sequence). The CDR3 sequence: CASSESGGGVAEAFF. CDR3 nucleotides: TGCGCCAGCAGTGAGTCTGGAGGGGGCGTCGCTGAAGCTTTCTTT.

The chain recombines TRBV28 with TRBJ1-5; no reliable D call. The CDR3 contains 12 residues. Per the germline V gene, CDR1 is MDHEN and CDR2 is SYDVKM. V was cut by 7 bases and J by 6 bases, with 10 bases left in between. The CDR3 DNA follows: TGTGCCAGCAACCTGGCAGGTCAGCCCCAGCATTTT. This encodes CASNLAGQPQHF.

This chain links TRBV2 with TRBJ1-4; D is uncertain. CDR1 is SNHLY and CDR2 is FYNNEI in the germline V gene. This CDR3 comprises 15 residues. The V end lost 1 base, the J end lost 8 bases, and 14 bases lay between the germline ends. The CDR3 sequence is CASSEVGYEGEKLFF. The CDR3 DNA reads TGTGCCAGCAGTGAAGTAGGTTACGAGGGCGAAAAACTGTTTTTT.

This clone occurred many times. The DNA for the CDR3 is TGCGCCAGCAGCGGGGGACAGGGTCTTGGCTACACCTTC. Protein product: CASSGGQGLGYTF. The V gene is TRBV4-3, the J gene TRBJ1-2; 9 bases agree with TRBD1. The CDR3 has 13 residues. J gave up 7 bases and V 5 bases, and 5 bases lay outside the gene matches. CDR1 LGHNA and CDR2 YSLEER come from the germline V gene.

The chain uses TRBV7-3 and TRBJ2-3; the D gene is possibly TRBD2 (5 bases). This CDR3 spans 14 amino acids. The germline V and J ends were trimmed by 2 bases and 2 bases, with 8 bases remaining between them. CDR1 and CDR2 from the germline V gene are SGHTA and FQGTGA. This chain's CDR3 is CASSLEGDTDTQYF. In DNA form, the CDR3 reads TGTGCCAGCAGCTTAGAGGGAGACACAGATACGCAGTATTTT.

This clone was counted at least ten times. The rearrangement uses TRBV5-1 and TRBJ1-2, with 7 bases aligning to TRBD1. J lost 2 bases, V lost 0 bases, and 1 base had no gene match. The CDR3 contains 14 residues. CDR1 SGHRS and CDR2 YFSETQ come from the germline V gene. This CDR3 is CASSLADRNYGYTF. CDR3 in DNA: TGCGCCAGCAGCTTGGCGGACAGGAACTATGGCTACACCTTC.

The rearrangement uses TRBV11-3 and TRBJ2-1; possibly TRBD2 for D (5 bases). The CDR3 covers 14 residues. V lost 5 bases and J 11 bases, leaving 19 bases between the germline ends. In germline, CDR1 is SGHNT, CDR2 YENEEA. CDR3 bases: TGTGCCAGCAGCGGTGACTCAGACTCCGGGAAGCAGTTCTTC. Residues: CASSGDSDSGKQFF.

The gene calls are TRBV27 and TRBJ1-5, with 10 bases aligning to TRBD1. V trimming: 5 bases; J trimming: 6 bases; junction bases outside the gene matches: 10. The germline V gene encodes CDR1 MNHEY and CDR2 SMNVEV (reference sequence). The CDR3 has 16 residues. The CDR3 DNA follows: TGTGCCAGCAGTCCAACGACAGGGGGCGAAGCTCAGCCCCAGCATTTT. Its translation is CASSPTTGGEAQPQHF.

This clone turned up a few times. The J gene is TRBJ1-1, the V gene TRBV30, with D possibly being TRBD1 (5 bases). The CDR3 is 14 amino acids. The germline CDR1 and CDR2 sequences are GTSNPN and SVGIG (reference sequence). The V end was cut by 2 bases, the J end by 6 bases, with 16 bases between. The CDR3 DNA reads TGTGCCTGGAGTCCTCGTAGGGACGTGGCTGAAGCTTTCTTT. Residues: CAWSPRRDVAEAFF.

The V and J genes are TRBV5-1 and TRBJ2-1; TRBD2 matches 11 bases. Germline loops: CDR1 SGHRS, CDR2 YFSETQ. Losses at the gene ends were 7 bases for V and 7 bases for J; bases not matched to a gene: 7. This CDR3 spans 14 amino acids. The CDR3 is CASRLAGGLNEQFF. The CDR3 DNA follows: TGCGCCAGCCGTCTAGCGGGAGGTTTAAATGAGCAGTTCTTC.

The gene calls are TRBV18 and TRBJ2-3, with D possibly TRBD2 on 5 matching bases. The CDR3 is 15 amino acids. The V gene lost 3 bases and the J gene lost 0 bases, with 10 bases spanning the gap. In germline, CDR1 is KGHSH, CDR2 LQKENI. CDR3 nucleotide sequence: TGTGCCAGCTCACCCGAGCGGTTGAGCACAGATACGCAGTATTTT. Protein product: CASSPERLSTDTQYF.